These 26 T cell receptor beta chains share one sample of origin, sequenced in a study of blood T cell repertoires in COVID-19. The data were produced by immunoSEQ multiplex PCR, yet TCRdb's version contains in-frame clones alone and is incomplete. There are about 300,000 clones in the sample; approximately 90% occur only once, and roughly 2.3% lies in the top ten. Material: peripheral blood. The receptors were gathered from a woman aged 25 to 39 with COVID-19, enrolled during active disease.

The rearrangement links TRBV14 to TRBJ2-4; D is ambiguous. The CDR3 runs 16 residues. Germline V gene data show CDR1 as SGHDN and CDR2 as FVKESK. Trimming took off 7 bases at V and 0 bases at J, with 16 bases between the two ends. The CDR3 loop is CASIYCGDLAKNIQYF. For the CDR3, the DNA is TGTGCCAGCATTTATTGCGGAGATTTAGCCAAAAACATTCAGTACTTC. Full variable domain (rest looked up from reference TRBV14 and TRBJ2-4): EAGVTQFPSHSVIEKGQTVTLRCDPISGHDNLYWYRRVMGKEIKFLLHFVKESKQDESGMPNNRFLAERTGGTYSTLKVQPAELEDSGVYFCASIYCGDLAKNIQYFGAGTRLSVL.

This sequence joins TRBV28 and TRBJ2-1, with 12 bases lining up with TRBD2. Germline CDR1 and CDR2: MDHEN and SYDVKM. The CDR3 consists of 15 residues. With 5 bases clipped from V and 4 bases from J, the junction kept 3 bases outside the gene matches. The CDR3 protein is CASSTTSGRYNEQFF. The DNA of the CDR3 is TGTGCCAGCAGTACCACTAGCGGGAGGTACAATGAGCAGTTCTTC.

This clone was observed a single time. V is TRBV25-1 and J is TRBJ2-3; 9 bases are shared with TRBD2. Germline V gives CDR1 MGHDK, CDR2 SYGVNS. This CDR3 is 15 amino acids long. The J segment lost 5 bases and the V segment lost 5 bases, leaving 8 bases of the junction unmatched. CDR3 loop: CASSLAGGPGDTQYF. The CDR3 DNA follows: TGTGCCAGCAGTCTGGCGGGAGGGCCCGGAGATACGCAGTATTTT.

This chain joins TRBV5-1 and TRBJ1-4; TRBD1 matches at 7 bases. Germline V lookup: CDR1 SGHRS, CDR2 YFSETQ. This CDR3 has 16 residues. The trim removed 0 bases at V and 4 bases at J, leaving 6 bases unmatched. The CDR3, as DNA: TGCGCCAGCAGCTTGGCCCCCCCAGGGGGTAATGAAAAACTGTTTTTT. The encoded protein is CASSLAPPGGNEKLFF.

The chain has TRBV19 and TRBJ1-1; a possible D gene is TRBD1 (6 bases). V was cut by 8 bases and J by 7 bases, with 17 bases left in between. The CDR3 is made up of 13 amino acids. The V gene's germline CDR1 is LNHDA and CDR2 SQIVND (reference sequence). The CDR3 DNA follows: TGTGCCAGTTCAGACAGGCCAGTGGGTGAAGCTTTCTTT. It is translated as CASSDRPVGEAFF.

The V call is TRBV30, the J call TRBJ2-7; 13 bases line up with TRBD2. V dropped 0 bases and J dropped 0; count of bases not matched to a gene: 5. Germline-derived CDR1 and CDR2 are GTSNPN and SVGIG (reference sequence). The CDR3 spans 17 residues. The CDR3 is CAWSVPGLAGFSYEQYF. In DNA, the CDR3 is TGTGCCTGGAGTGTCCCGGGACTAGCGGGGTTCTCCTACGAGCAGTACTTC.

The CDR3 loop is CASSPYTERNNYGYTF. CDR3 in DNA: TGTGCCAGCAGTCCGTACACAGAACGAAATAACTATGGCTACACCTTC. The chain combines TRBV27 with TRBJ1-2; D is ambiguous. The V gene's germline CDR1 is MNHEY and CDR2 SMNVEV (reference sequence). The CDR3 extends over 16 amino acids. V was trimmed by 5 bases and J by 1 base, leaving 17 bases between them.

The CDR3 loop is CAWSGRTGGNQPQHF. As DNA, the CDR3 is TGTGCCTGGAGTGGCCGGACAGGGGGCAATCAGCCCCAGCATTTT. This sequence joins TRBV30 and TRBJ1-5; TRBD1 matches 9 bases. Germline V gene sequence: CDR1 GTSNPN, CDR2 SVGIG (reference sequence). The CDR3 contains 15 residues. V dropped 1 base and J dropped 2; count of bases not matched to a gene: 3. Supplemented by reference TRBV30 and TRBJ1-5, the full variable domain reads SQTIHQWPATLVQPVGSPLSLECTVEGTSNPNLYWYRQAAGRGLQLLFYSVGIGQISSEVPQNLSASRPQDRQFILSSKKLLLSDSGFYLCAWSGRTGGNQPQHFGDGTRLSIL.

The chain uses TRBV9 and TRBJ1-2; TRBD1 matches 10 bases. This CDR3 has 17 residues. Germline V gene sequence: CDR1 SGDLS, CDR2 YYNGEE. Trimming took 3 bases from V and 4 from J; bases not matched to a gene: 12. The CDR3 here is CASSARTGTGDVYGYTF. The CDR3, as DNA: TGTGCCAGCAGCGCACGTACCGGGACAGGGGACGTCTATGGCTACACCTTC.

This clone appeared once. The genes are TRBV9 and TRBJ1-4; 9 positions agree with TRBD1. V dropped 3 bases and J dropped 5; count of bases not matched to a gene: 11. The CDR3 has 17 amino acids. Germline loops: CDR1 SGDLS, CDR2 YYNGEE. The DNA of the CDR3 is TGTGCCAGCAGCGCTCCTAAAGTACAGGGGGCAAATGAAAAACTGTTTTTT. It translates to CASSAPKVQGANEKLFF.

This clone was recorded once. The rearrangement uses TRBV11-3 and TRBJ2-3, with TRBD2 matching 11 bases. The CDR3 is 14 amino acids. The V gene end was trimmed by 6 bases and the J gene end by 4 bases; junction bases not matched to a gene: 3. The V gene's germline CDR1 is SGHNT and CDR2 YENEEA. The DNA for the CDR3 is TGTGCCAGCAGTCTAGCGGGAGGCGCAGATACGCAGTATTTT. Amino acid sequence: CASSLAGGADTQYF.

CDR3 sequence reads: CASSERGTEAFF. The CDR3 DNA reads TGTGCCAGCAGTGAACGAGGGACTGAAGCTTTCTTT. This chain links TRBV28 with TRBJ1-1; unclear D gene. This CDR3 is 12 amino acids long. V gave up 5 bases and J gave up 5 bases, with 9 bases separating them. CDR1 is MDHEN and CDR2 is SYDVKM in the germline V gene. Looking up the rest from reference TRBV28 and TRBJ1-1 gives the full variable domain: DVKVTQSSRYLVKRTGEKVFLECVQDMDHENMFWYRQDPGLGLRLIYFSYDVKMKEKGDIPEGYSVSREKKERFSLILESASTNQTSMYLCASSERGTEAFFGQGTRLTVV.

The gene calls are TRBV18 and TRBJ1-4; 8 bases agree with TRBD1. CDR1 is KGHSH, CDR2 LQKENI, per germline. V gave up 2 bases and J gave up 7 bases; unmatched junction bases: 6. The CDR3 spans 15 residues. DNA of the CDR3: TGTGCCAGCTCACCAGCTTCCAGGGGGCTTGAAAAACTGTTTTTT. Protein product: CASSPASRGLEKLFF.

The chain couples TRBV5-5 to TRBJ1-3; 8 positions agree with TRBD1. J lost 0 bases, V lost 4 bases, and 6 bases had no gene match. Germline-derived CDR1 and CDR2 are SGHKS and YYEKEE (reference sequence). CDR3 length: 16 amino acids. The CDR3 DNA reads TGTGCCAGCAGCCCACGGACAGGGCCCTCTGGAAACACCATATATTTT. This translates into CASSPRTGPSGNTIYF.

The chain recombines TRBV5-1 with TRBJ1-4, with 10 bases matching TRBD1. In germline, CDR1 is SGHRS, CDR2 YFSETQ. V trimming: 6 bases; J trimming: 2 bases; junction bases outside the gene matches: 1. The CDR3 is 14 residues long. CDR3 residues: CASTTGGTNEKLFF. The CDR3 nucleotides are TGCGCCAGCACGACAGGGGGCACTAATGAAAAACTGTTTTTT. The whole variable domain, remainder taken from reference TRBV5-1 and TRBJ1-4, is KAGVTQTPRYLIKTRGQQVTLSCSPISGHRSVSWYQQTPGQGLQFLFEYFSETQRNKGNFPGRFSGRQFSNSRSEMNVSTLELGDSALYLCASTTGGTNEKLFFGSGTQLSVL.

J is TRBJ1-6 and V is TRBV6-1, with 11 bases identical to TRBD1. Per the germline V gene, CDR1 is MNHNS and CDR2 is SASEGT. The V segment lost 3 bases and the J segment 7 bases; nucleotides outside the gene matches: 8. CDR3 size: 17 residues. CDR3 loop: CASSDLFGTGGNSPLHF. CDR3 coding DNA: TGTGCCAGCAGTGACCTCTTTGGGACAGGGGGGAATTCACCCCTCCACTTT.

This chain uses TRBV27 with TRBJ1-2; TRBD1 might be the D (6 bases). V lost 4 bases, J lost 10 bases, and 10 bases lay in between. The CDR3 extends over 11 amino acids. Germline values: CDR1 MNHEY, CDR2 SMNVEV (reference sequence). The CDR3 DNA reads TGTGCCAGCAGTTCCGGGACAACCTACACCTTC. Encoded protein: CASSSGTTYTF.

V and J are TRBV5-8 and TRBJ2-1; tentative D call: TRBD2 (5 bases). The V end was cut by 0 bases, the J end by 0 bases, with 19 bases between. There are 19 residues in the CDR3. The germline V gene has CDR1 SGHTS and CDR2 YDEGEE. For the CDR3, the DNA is TGTGCCAGCAGCTTGGCTCTAGCTTGGTACACGAGCTCCTACAATGAGCAGTTCTTC. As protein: CASSLALAWYTSSYNEQFF.

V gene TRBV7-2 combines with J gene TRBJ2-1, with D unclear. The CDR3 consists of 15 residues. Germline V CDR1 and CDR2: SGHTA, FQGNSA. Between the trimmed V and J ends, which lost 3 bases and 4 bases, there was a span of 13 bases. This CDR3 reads CASSFAPTSYNEQFF. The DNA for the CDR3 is TGTGCCAGCAGCTTTGCGCCCACTTCTTACAATGAGCAGTTCTTC.

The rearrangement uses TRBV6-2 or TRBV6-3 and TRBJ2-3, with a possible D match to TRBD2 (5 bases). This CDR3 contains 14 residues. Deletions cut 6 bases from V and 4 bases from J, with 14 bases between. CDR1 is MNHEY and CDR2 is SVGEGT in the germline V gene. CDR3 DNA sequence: TGTGCCAGCAGCCCGTTACTAGTCCCAGATACGCAGTATTTT. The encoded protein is CASSPLLVPDTQYF.

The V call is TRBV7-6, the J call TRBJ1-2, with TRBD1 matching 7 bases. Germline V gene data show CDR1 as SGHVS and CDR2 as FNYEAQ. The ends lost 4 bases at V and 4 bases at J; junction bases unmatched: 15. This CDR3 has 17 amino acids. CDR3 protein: CASSSNPPMEGAYGYTF. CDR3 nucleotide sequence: TGTGCCAGCAGCTCGAACCCGCCCATGGAGGGGGCCTATGGCTACACCTTC.

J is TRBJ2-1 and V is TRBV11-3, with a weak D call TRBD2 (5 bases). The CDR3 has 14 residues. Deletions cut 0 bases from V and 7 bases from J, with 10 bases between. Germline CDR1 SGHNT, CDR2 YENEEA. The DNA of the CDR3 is TGTGCCAGCAGCTTAGATCGTAGCGCTAATGAGCAGTTCTTC. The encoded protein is CASSLDRSANEQFF.

CDR3 DNA: TGTGCCTGGAGGTCGGGAAGGAACACTGAAGCTTTCTTT. It codes for CAWRSGRNTEAFF. The chain combines TRBV30 with TRBJ1-1; D call uncertain. Per germline, CDR1 GTSNPN and CDR2 SVGIG (reference sequence). V lost 3 bases to trimming and J lost 1 base, with 9 bases between them. This CDR3 contains 13 residues.

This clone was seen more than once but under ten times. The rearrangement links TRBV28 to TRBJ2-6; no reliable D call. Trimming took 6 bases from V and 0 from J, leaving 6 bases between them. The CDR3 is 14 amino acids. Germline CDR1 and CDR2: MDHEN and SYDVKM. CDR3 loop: CASRLSSGANVLTF. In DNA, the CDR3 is TGTGCCAGCAGACTTAGCTCTGGGGCCAACGTCCTGACTTTC.

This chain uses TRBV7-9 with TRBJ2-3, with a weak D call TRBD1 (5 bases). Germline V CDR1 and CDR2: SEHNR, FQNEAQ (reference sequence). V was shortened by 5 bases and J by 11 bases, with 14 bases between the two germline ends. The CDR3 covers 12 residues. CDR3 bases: TGTGCCAGCAGCAAGGACATCCTTAGGCAGTATTTT. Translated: CASSKDILRQYF.

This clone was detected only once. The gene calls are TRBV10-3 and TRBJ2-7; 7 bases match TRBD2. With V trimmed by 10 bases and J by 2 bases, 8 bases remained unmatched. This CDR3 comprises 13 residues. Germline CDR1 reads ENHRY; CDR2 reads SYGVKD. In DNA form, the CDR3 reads TGTGCCACCTCCCGAGCGGGGCCCTACGAGCAGTACTTC. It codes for CATSRAGPYEQYF.